These 14 T cell receptor beta chains were sequenced from one sample in a study of cytomegalovirus exposure and HLA in healthy donors. Use of 60 Vbeta and 13 Jbeta primers characterized the PCR. TCRdb keeps only in-frame clones here, not all; method: immunoSEQ multiplex PCR. The profile covers 65,000 to 85,000 clones, with roughly 80% appearing a single time and around a fifth taken by the ten largest. Material: PBMCs. These receptors came from a woman in her 40s in good health and CMV-seropositive.

The chain recombines TRBV29-1 with TRBJ1-3, with D tentatively TRBD1 (5 bases). The V gene lost 4 bases and the J gene lost 0 bases, with 19 bases spanning the gap. The V gene's germline CDR1 is SQVTM and CDR2 ANQGSEA. The CDR3 is 17 residues long. CDR3 DNA: TGCAGCGTTGTGGGGACTCACGGCTCCTCCTCTGGAAACACCATATATTTT. Translation: CSVVGTHGSSSGNTIYF.

This chain links TRBV9 with TRBJ2-3, with D perhaps TRBD2 (6 bases). Trimming cost V 3 bases and J 5 bases, with 7 bases left between them. The CDR3 is made up of 12 amino acids. Germline values: CDR1 SGDLS, CDR2 YYNGEE. CDR3 in amino acids: CASSAGGDTQYF. The DNA for the CDR3 is TGTGCCAGCAGCGCCGGGGGAGATACGCAGTATTTT.

V is TRBV28 and J is TRBJ1-3; D gene uncertain. V shed 7 bases and J shed 4 bases, with 17 bases lying between them. Germline V gives CDR1 MDHEN, CDR2 SYDVKM. The CDR3 loop spans 15 amino acids. CDR3 nucleotide sequence: TGTGCCAGCACCTTGGCGGGAACGCAGGGAAACACCATATATTTT. This translates into CASTLAGTQGNTIYF. Based on the CDR3 plus reference TRBV28 and TRBJ1-3, the full variable domain is DVKVTQSSRYLVKRTGEKVFLECVQDMDHENMFWYRQDPGLGLRLIYFSYDVKMKEKGDIPEGYSVSREKKERFSLILESASTNQTSMYLCASTLAGTQGNTIYFGEGSWLTVV.

This chain links TRBV5-1 with TRBJ2-3; 8 nucleotides line up with TRBD1. CDR1 is SGHRS, CDR2 YFSETQ, per germline. Losses at the gene ends were 2 bases for V and 5 bases for J; bases not matched to a gene: 10. The CDR3 consists of 16 residues. The CDR3 bases are TGCGCCAGCAGCTTAGACAGGGGTGCAAGGGAAGATACGCAGTATTTT. Translating it yields CASSLDRGAREDTQYF.

There are a few counts of this clone. The chain combines TRBV7-7 with TRBJ2-1; 9 nucleotides agree with TRBD1. Trimming at V came to 2 bases and at J to 7 bases, leaving 3 bases not matched to a gene. The CDR3 length is 14 residues. Germline V gene sequence: CDR1 SSHAT, CDR2 FNYEAQ (reference sequence). Here the CDR3 reads CASSLQQGANEQFF. In DNA form, the CDR3 reads TGTGCCAGCAGCTTACAACAGGGGGCGAATGAGCAGTTCTTC.

The chain has TRBV29-1 and TRBJ2-7; 9 bases match TRBD2. This CDR3 region has 15 residues. CDR1 and CDR2 from the germline V gene are SQVTM and ANQGSEA. J was trimmed by 7 bases and V by 4 bases; bases with no gene match: 14. CDR3 in DNA: TGCAGCGTTGCCGCGGGAGGGACAGTGTCTCGAGAGCAGTACTTC. Protein sequence: CSVAAGGTVSREQYF.

In this sample, this clone turned up once. The gene calls are TRBV4-2 and TRBJ1-4, with TRBD1 identical over 9 bases. The CDR3 spans 16 residues. V trimming: 2 bases; J trimming: 8 bases; junction bases outside the gene matches: 9. Germline V lookup: CDR1 LGHNA, CDR2 YNFKEQ. For the CDR3, the DNA is TGTGCCAGCAGCCAATCCGAAGCCGGGACAGGGGAAAAACTGTTTTTT. Amino acid sequence: CASSQSEAGTGEKLFF.

The chain recombines TRBV5-1 with TRBJ2-7; a possible D gene is TRBD1 (7 bases). There are 14 residues in the CDR3. Germline V gives CDR1 SGHRS, CDR2 YFSETQ. With 5 bases removed from V and 2 bases from J, the gap between germline ends came to 14 bases. The DNA for the CDR3 is TGCGCCAGCAGAGACCAGGGGGGCCCCTACGAGCAGTACTTC. Protein: CASRDQGGPYEQYF.

This chain connects TRBV9 to TRBJ2-3; 9 positions match TRBD2. Germline-derived CDR1 and CDR2 are SGDLS and YYNGEE. The CDR3 runs 14 residues. The V gene end was trimmed by 4 bases and the J gene end by 5 bases; junction bases not matched to a gene: 5. CDR3 loop: CASSLSGGKDTQYF. The CDR3 DNA sequence: TGTGCCAGCAGCTTAAGCGGGGGGAAAGATACGCAGTATTTT.

The gene calls are TRBV5-8 and TRBJ1-1; D gene uncertain. V lost 4 bases and J 6 bases, leaving 19 bases between the germline ends. CDR3 length equals 15 residues. Germline CDR1 is SGHTS and CDR2 is YDEGEE. CDR3 protein: CASSGQTYGSAEAFF. The CDR3 nucleotides read TGTGCCAGCAGCGGGCAGACATATGGGTCCGCTGAAGCTTTCTTT. The complete variable domain, with remaining parts taken from reference TRBV5-8 and TRBJ1-1, reads EAGVTQSPTHLIKTRGQQATLRCSPISGHTSVYWYQQALGLGLQFLLWYDEGEERNRGNFPPRFSGRQFPNYSSELNVNALELEDSALYLCASSGQTYGSAEAFFGQGTRLTVV.

The chain recombines TRBV5-4 with TRBJ2-5, with 10 nucleotides matching TRBD2. V dropped 0 bases and J dropped 2; count of bases not matched to a gene: 4. The CDR3 has 16 amino acids. In germline, CDR1 is SGHNT, CDR2 YYREEE (reference sequence). CDR3 sequence reads: CASSLVSGGPQETQYF. The CDR3 DNA is TGTGCCAGCAGCTTGGTTAGCGGGGGGCCTCAAGAGACCCAGTACTTC.

The chain is built from TRBV5-1 and TRBJ1-2; TRBD1 matches at 7 bases. CDR3 length: 13 residues. From germline, CDR1 is SGHRS and CDR2 YFSETQ. The V segment lost 4 bases and the J segment 6 bases; nucleotides outside the gene matches: 6. CDR3 bases: TGCGCCAGCAGCCTTACAGGGGATGATGGCTACACCTTC. It is translated as CASSLTGDDGYTF.

This sequence joins TRBV6-5 and TRBJ2-3; 7 bases agree with TRBD2. Trimming removed 2 bases from V and 4 bases from J; junction bases left unmatched: 3. Germline V lookup: CDR1 MNHEY, CDR2 SVGAGI. CDR3 length equals 14 residues. Here the CDR3 reads CASSYGLGADTQYF. CDR3 coding DNA: TGTGCCAGCAGTTACGGACTAGGAGCAGATACGCAGTATTTT.

This sequence joins TRBV2 and TRBJ2-2; tentative D call: TRBD2 (5 bases). Germline V lookup: CDR1 SNHLY, CDR2 FYNNEI. The V gene lost 6 bases and the J gene lost 6 bases, with 11 bases spanning the gap. The CDR3 runs to 13 residues. The CDR3 bases are TGTGCCAGCAGCACAACTAGACCCGGGGAGCTGTTTTTT. Protein sequence: CASSTTRPGELFF.